These 9 T cell receptor beta chains originate from one sample sequenced in a study of T cell responses to AZD1222 COVID-19 vaccine. TCRdb's copy holds only in-frame clones and misses some; the assay was immunoSEQ multiplex PCR. Of 99,000 or so clones in the sample, over 90% were seen once. Sequencing was performed on peripheral blood, taken on day 0 of AZD1222 vaccination. The receptors originated from an adult in good health.

V is TRBV27 and J is TRBJ2-2; 9 bases map to TRBD1. CDR1 is MNHEY, CDR2 SMNVEV, per germline (reference sequence). This CDR3 is built from 15 residues. V shed 5 bases, J shed 1 base, and the junction held 2 bases outside the gene matches. CDR3 loop: CASSTDRGNTGELFF. The CDR3 DNA reads TGTGCCAGCAGTACGGACAGGGGGAACACCGGGGAGCTGTTTTTT.

The chain is built from TRBV6-4 and TRBJ2-3, with 8 bases identical to TRBD2. The CDR3 runs 16 residues. Germline CDR1 is MRHNA and CDR2 is SNTAGT. V shed 0 bases, J shed 1 base, and the junction held 3 bases outside the gene matches. CDR3 protein: CASSDSVSGGTDTQYF. CDR3 nucleotides: TGTGCCAGCAGTGACTCGGTTAGCGGGGGCACAGATACGCAGTATTTT.

The chain carries TRBV11-2 and TRBJ2-7; D remains ambiguous. The germline V gene has CDR1 SGHAT and CDR2 FQNNGV. CDR3 length: 14 residues. Trimming removed 4 bases at V and 4 bases at J, with 14 bases between. In DNA, the CDR3 is TGTGCCAGCAGCTCCCGAATGGGCAGATACGAGCAGTACTTC. Its protein product is CASSSRMGRYEQYF.

The rearrangement uses TRBV27 and TRBJ1-1; no firm D call. Germline-derived CDR1 and CDR2 are MNHEY and SMNVEV (reference sequence). CDR3 length equals 13 residues. Trimming pared 2 bases from V and 0 bases from J, leaving 4 bases between. The chain's CDR3 is CASSLLVNTEAFF. Here the CDR3 DNA reads TGTGCCAGCAGTTTACTAGTGAACACTGAAGCTTTCTTT.

J is TRBJ1-5 and V is TRBV7-9; D is possibly TRBD1 (5 bases). Germline-derived CDR1 and CDR2 are SEHNR and FQNEAQ (reference sequence). This CDR3 is 14 amino acids long. V was pared by 2 bases and J by 5 bases, with 10 bases between. The CDR3 bases are TGTGCCAGCAGCTTACAGGGTCGGGATCAGCCCCAGCATTTT. Translated: CASSLQGRDQPQHF.

The chain joins TRBV7-2 to TRBJ1-1; D not resolved. The CDR3 spans 15 residues. Germline V gene data show CDR1 as SGHTA and CDR2 as FQGNSA. V was trimmed by 5 bases and J by 4 bases, leaving 17 bases between them. The chain's CDR3 is CASSAVDEAGTEAFF. For the CDR3, the DNA is TGTGCCAGCAGCGCCGTCGACGAGGCTGGCACTGAAGCTTTCTTT.

This sequence joins TRBV5-1 and TRBJ2-7, with 7 bases identical to TRBD1. Trimming at V came to 5 bases and at J to 5 bases, leaving 7 bases not matched to a gene. The CDR3 loop spans 13 amino acids. From germline, CDR1 is SGHRS and CDR2 YFSETQ. The CDR3 coding sequence is TGCGCCAGCAGGACAGGGAGCTTTCACGAGCAGTACTTC. It encodes CASRTGSFHEQYF.

This chain uses TRBV29-1 with TRBJ1-4, with 10 nucleotides matching TRBD1. J lost 6 bases, V lost 6 bases, and 7 bases had no gene match. This CDR3 has 14 amino acids. The V gene's germline CDR1 is SQVTM and CDR2 ANQGSEA. The CDR3: CSVRDRGGDEKLFF. In nucleotides, the CDR3 is TGCAGCGTCCGGGACAGGGGAGGGGATGAAAAACTGTTTTTT.

This chain joins TRBV2 and TRBJ2-7; D might be TRBD2 (6 bases). The CDR3 is 13 amino acids. Germline-derived CDR1 and CDR2 are SNHLY and FYNNEI. Trimming removed 3 bases from V and 5 bases from J, with 11 bases in between. The CDR3 DNA sequence: TGTGCCAGCAGTGATTATGGGGAGGACGAGCAGTACTTC. It codes for CASSDYGEDEQYF.